The TCR beta chain under discussion was sequenced for a study of T cells in Graves' hyperthyroidism and ophthalmopathy. There were TCR beta CDR3 regions amplified from RNA transcripts. An initial round of RT-PCR targeting the TCR CDR3 relied on the HTBI primer set. Each CDR3 protein is one row after TCRdb ran MiXCR on the multiplex PCR reads. The repertoire holds hundreds of thousands of distinct CDR3 sequences, with roughly 15% as singletons. V was pared by 0 bases and J by 0 bases, with 7 bases of the junction left unmatched. Germline V CDR1 and CDR2: DFQATT, SNEGSKA (reference sequence). This CDR3 is built from 17 residues. Clinical symptoms, serum thyroxine, TRAb, thyroid ultrasound and orbital computed tomography informed diagnoses.

The rearrangement joins TRBV20-1 to TRBJ2-7; 11 positions match TRBD2. Sequencing input: blood. This TCR derives from a woman aged 40 to 49 with Graves' ophthalmopathy. The CDR3 here is CSARDVRLAGISYEQYF. The CDR3 region has the DNA TGCAGTGCTAGAGATGTCCGACTAGCGGGAATCTCCTACGAGCAGTACTTC.